This TCR beta chain was observed in a study of blood T cell repertoires in COVID-19. At the level of the study: PBMCs, B-cell-depleted T cells, or T cells were the source of the cDNA or gDNA that made up the material.

Germline CDR1 reads SGHRS; CDR2 reads YFSETQ. The CDR3 spans 15 residues. The V and J ends lost 5 bases and 2 bases respectively, with 17 bases between them. This clone was seen a handful of times. Clones were read by immunoSEQ multiplex PCR, and TCRdb kept only the in-frame ones, dropping some. This table holds 330,000 or so clones, roughly 90% found once. This clonotype originated in a woman in her 30s who had been exposed to COVID-19. The sample consisted of PBMCs or T cells enriched from blood (not recorded which). This rearrangement joins TRBV5-1 to TRBJ2-7; TRBD1 is a possible D gene (6 bases). The CDR3 protein is CASRTNVGQTYEQYF. In nucleotides, the CDR3 is TGCGCCAGCAGGACAAACGTTGGACAGACCTACGAGCAGTACTTC.